One and the same sample provided the 32 T cell receptor beta chains below, sequenced in a study of blood T cells in healthy people across ages. It was with a sample-barcoded 5' primer and a J-beta primer mix that a second PCR of roughly 7 to 12 cycles was run. TCRdb recomputed calls from the 5' RACE reads with MiXCR, one row per CDR3 protein. The profile shows about 1.4 million distinct CDR3 sequences, roughly 59% of them singletons. Specimen: blood. These receptors were obtained from a man aged 18 to 30 in good health.

This clonotype came up a few times. The chain recombines TRBV6-6 with TRBJ2-7; D might be TRBD2 (5 bases). The CDR3 totals 13 residues. Germline V gene sequence: CDR1 MNHNY, CDR2 SVGAGI (reference sequence). V lost 0 bases and J 7 bases, leaving 10 bases between the germline ends. This chain's CDR3 is CASSYSGEREQYF. The DNA of the CDR3 is TGTGCCAGCAGTTACTCTGGGGAGCGTGAGCAGTACTTC.

As regards this clonotype: Germline is not matched at one junction end, which may reflect a read error. CDR3 in DNA: TGTGCCGGCAGTACCACTAGCGGGAGGGCCTACGAGCAGTACTTC. It specifies CAGSTTSGRAYEQYF. This rearrangement joins TRBV2 to TRBJ2-7, with 13 bases lining up with TRBD2. Germline-derived CDR1 and CDR2 are SNHLY and FYNNEI. CDR3 size: 15 residues.

The rearrangement joins TRBV27 to TRBJ2-7; a weak D match, TRBD2 (5 bases). CDR3 size: 12 residues. Germline CDR1 is MNHEY and CDR2 is SMNVEV (reference sequence). Deletions cut 11 bases from V and 3 bases from J, with 14 bases between. CDR3 in DNA: TGTGCCTCCGGGGTCCTTTTCTACGAGCAGTACTTC. As protein: CASGVLFYEQYF.

In regard to this clonotype: The junction shows a germline mismatch at one end, possibly a read error. The J gene is TRBJ2-7, the V gene TRBV7-2; 9 nucleotides agree with TRBD1. The CDR3 extends over 15 amino acids. From germline, CDR1 is SGHTA and CDR2 FQGNSA. This CDR3 is CASILYWTGVYEQYF. Here the CDR3 DNA reads TGTGCCAGCATCTTATACTGGACAGGGGTCTATGAGCAGTACTTC.

V usage is TRBV7-9 and J usage is TRBJ2-2, with TRBD2 matching over 7 bases. V shed 6 bases and J 5 bases; nucleotides not matched to a gene: 9. This CDR3 is built from 15 residues. Germline V gene sequence: CDR1 SEHNR, CDR2 FQNEAQ (reference sequence). The DNA of the CDR3 is TGTGCCAGCAGTCCTCCGGGACTACCGACCGGGGAGCTGTTTTTT. Protein product: CASSPPGLPTGELFF.

This clonotype was found a few times. This chain links TRBV21-1 with TRBJ2-7; the table calls TRBD2, which could not be checked here. TRBV21-1 is a pseudogene segment. CDR3 length: 13 residues. CDR3 protein: CASSKRLVYEQYF. In DNA form, the CDR3 reads TGTGCCAGCAGCAAACGACTAGTGTACGAGCAGTACTTC.

The gene calls are TRBV20-1 and TRBJ2-1, with 10 positions matching TRBD2. The J segment lost 8 bases and the V segment lost 7 bases, leaving 8 bases of the junction unmatched. There are 13 residues in the CDR3. Germline CDR1 reads DFQATT; CDR2 reads SNEGSKA (reference sequence). The CDR3 here is CSDSGGALDEQFF. CDR3 DNA sequence: TGCAGTGACAGCGGGGGGGCGTTGGATGAGCAGTTCTTC.

A few counts support this clonotype. CDR3 coding DNA: TGTGCCAGCAGCTTAGTAGTTACCAGCACAGATACGCAGTATTTT. Protein product: CASSLVVTSTDTQYF. The V gene is TRBV7-2, the J gene TRBJ2-3; the D is unclear. Germline CDR1 reads SGHTA; CDR2 reads FQGNSA. Between the trimmed V and J ends, which lost 1 base and 0 bases, there was a span of 8 bases. The CDR3 extends over 15 amino acids.

V usage is TRBV11-2 and J usage is TRBJ1-6; no reliable D call. Germline CDR1 and CDR2: SGHAT and FQNNGV. V was trimmed by 1 base and J by 7 bases, leaving 11 bases between them. There are 15 residues in the CDR3. The CDR3 region is CASSLVGDGNSPLHF. In nucleotides, the CDR3 is TGTGCCAGCAGCTTAGTCGGTGATGGGAATTCACCCCTCCACTTT.

The rearrangement links TRBV4-1 to TRBJ1-1; D gene uncertain. Trimming took off 0 bases at V and 1 base at J, with 9 bases between the two ends. The germline V gene has CDR1 MGHRA and CDR2 YSYEKL. The CDR3 has 15 amino acids. The CDR3 sequence is CASSQEISTNTEAFF. As DNA, the CDR3 is TGCGCCAGCAGCCAAGAGATTTCGACGAACACTGAAGCTTTCTTT.

The table lists this clonotype with a few counts. The rearrangement joins TRBV29-1 to TRBJ2-1; D is unresolved. The ends were cut back, 0 bases at V and 3 bases at J, with 9 bases in the middle. CDR1 is SQVTM, CDR2 ANQGSEA, per germline. This CDR3 is 14 amino acids long. CDR3 in DNA: TGCAGCGTTGAAGATTACGCGAACTACAATGAGCAGTTCTTC. Translating it yields CSVEDYANYNEQFF.

J is TRBJ2-1 and V is TRBV20-1; 10 bases match TRBD2. J lost 8 bases, V lost 0 bases, and 7 bases had no gene match. Germline-derived CDR1 and CDR2 are DFQATT and SNEGSKA (reference sequence). CDR3 length: 15 amino acids. CDR3: CSAREASGGSHEQFF. Written as DNA, the CDR3 is TGCAGTGCTAGAGAGGCTAGCGGGGGTTCCCATGAGCAGTTCTTC.

This clonotype was counted between two and nine times. This chain links TRBV29-1 with TRBJ2-1; D not resolved. Germline V CDR1 and CDR2: SQVTM, ANQGSEA. There are 12 residues in the CDR3. V lost 2 bases and J 3 bases, leaving 5 bases between the germline ends. The CDR3, as DNA: TGCAGCGTTGAACCAGACTACAATGAGCAGTTCTTC. Protein: CSVEPDYNEQFF.

The chain uses TRBV20-1 and TRBJ2-3; 9 positions match TRBD2. The CDR3 totals 14 residues. The trim removed 6 bases at V and 7 bases at J, leaving 11 bases unmatched. Germline CDR1 DFQATT, CDR2 SNEGSKA (reference sequence). This CDR3 is CSARRREGLNTQYF. CDR3 sequence (DNA): TGCAGTGCCCGACGGCGGGAGGGATTAAATACGCAGTATTTT.

This clonotype was picked up one time. At one boundary the junction diverges from the germline segment, which might be a read error. The rearrangement uses TRBV7-2 and TRBJ2-5, with 7 bases fitting TRBD1. CDR3 length: 14 amino acids. Germline V CDR1 and CDR2: SGHTA, FQGNSA. The CDR3 DNA reads as TGTGCCGGCAGCCCGACAGGGTCACAAGAGACCCAGTACTTC. Residues: CAGSPTGSQETQYF. Filled out from reference TRBV7-2 and TRBJ2-5, the complete variable domain reads GAGVSQSPSNKVTEKGKDVELRCDPISGHTALYWYRQSLGQGLEFLIYFQGNSAPDKSGLPSDRFSAERTGGSVSTLTIQRTQQEDSAVYLCAGSPTGSQETQYFGPGTRLLVL.

The chain carries TRBV6-5 and TRBJ2-7, with a possible D match to TRBD1 (5 bases). The CDR3 length is 14 residues. Deletions cut 0 bases from V and 7 bases from J, with 13 bases between. The germline CDR1 and CDR2 sequences are MNHEY and SVGAGI. CDR3 sequence reads: CASSYSVRAGEQYF. In DNA form, the CDR3 reads TGTGCCAGCAGTTACTCCGTCAGGGCAGGGGAGCAGTACTTC.

The table lists this clonotype with a count of one. V usage is TRBV28 and J usage is TRBJ1-2; TRBD1 might be the D (5 bases). CDR1 is MDHEN and CDR2 is SYDVKM in the germline V gene. V shed 2 bases and J shed 2 bases, with 18 bases lying between them. The CDR3 consists of 17 residues. The CDR3 DNA follows: TGTGCCAGCAGTTTAGGTTCCTCGGGACGGTTAAACTATGGCTACACCTTC. It codes for CASSLGSSGRLNYGYTF.

There are a few counts of this clonotype. The chain recombines TRBV6-5 with TRBJ1-2; tentatively, D is TRBD1 (5 bases). Looked up from germline, CDR1 is MNHEY and CDR2 is SVGAGI. V was cut by 5 bases and J by 4 bases, with 17 bases left in between. The CDR3 length is 15 residues. The DNA of the CDR3 is TGTGCCAGCAGTGGGGGGGTCGGGGTCTCCTATGGCTACACCTTC. This gives the protein CASSGGVGVSYGYTF.

The CDR3, as DNA: TGCAGTGCTAGCGGGATAGAGACCCAGTACTTC. It encodes CSASGIETQYF. The chain has TRBV20-1 and TRBJ2-4; D may be TRBD2 (5 bases). Near its end, the DNA agrees better with TRBJ2-5, so the J call may be wrong. The CDR3 extends over 11 amino acids. In germline, CDR1 is DFQATT, CDR2 SNEGSKA (reference sequence).

This chain joins TRBV10-3 and TRBJ1-2; no clear D. Trimming took off 4 bases at V and 8 bases at J, with 11 bases between the two ends. CDR1 and CDR2 from the germline V gene are ENHRY and SYGVKD. The CDR3 is 12 residues long. The CDR3 DNA follows: TGTGCCATCAGTGCCCCTACTTTAGGCTACACCTTC. Protein sequence: CAISAPTLGYTF.

This clonotype appeared a few times. The chain is built from TRBV2 and TRBJ2-5; TRBD2 might be the D (5 bases). The CDR3 totals 14 residues. V was clipped by 5 bases and J by 2 bases, with 12 bases between them. Germline loops: CDR1 SNHLY, CDR2 FYNNEI. The CDR3 DNA is TGTGCCAGCAGTTCCGACTACCCTCAAGAGACCCAGTACTTC. It encodes CASSSDYPQETQYF.

V gene TRBV20-1 combines with J gene TRBJ2-7; D is ambiguous. CDR3 length: 12 amino acids. Germline V CDR1 and CDR2: DFQATT, SNEGSKA (reference sequence). The V end was cut by 0 bases, the J end by 5 bases, with 8 bases between. CDR3 sequence (DNA): TGCAGTGCTAGAGATCGTAGAGACGAGCAGTACTTC. Protein product: CSARDRRDEQYF.

The chain uses TRBV27 and TRBJ2-1; D may correspond to TRBD1 or TRBD2 (5 bases each). The V gene lost 6 bases and the J gene lost 3 bases, with 18 bases spanning the gap. Germline V gives CDR1 MNHEY, CDR2 SMNVEV (reference sequence). The CDR3 has 16 amino acids. DNA of the CDR3: TGTGCCAGCAGGGGGGTTCCCCCTACCCACTACAATGAGCAGTTCTTC. Protein sequence: CASRGVPPTHYNEQFF.

This clonotype was picked up many times. This chain links TRBV11-2 with TRBJ2-3; tentative D call: TRBD2 (6 bases). The CDR3 consists of 13 residues. Germline CDR1 reads SGHAT; CDR2 reads FQNNGV. Trimming took 0 bases from V and 7 from J, leaving 8 bases between them. CDR3 DNA: TGTGCCAGCAGCTTAGACGGGGGAAATACGCAGTATTTT. Translated, it gives CASSLDGGNTQYF.

The chain joins TRBV20-1 to TRBJ2-7, with TRBD2 matching over 11 bases. Trimming removed 6 bases from V and 3 bases from J; junction bases left unmatched: 7. This CDR3 has 14 amino acids. Germline V gene lookup returns CDR1 DFQATT and CDR2 SNEGSKA (reference sequence). Here the CDR3 DNA reads TGCAGTGCCACAGGGACTAGCGGAGTCTACGAGCAGTACTTC. Translated: CSATGTSGVYEQYF.

This sequence joins TRBV12-3 or TRBV12-4 and TRBJ1-2, with 10 bases fitting TRBD1. Trimming cost V 8 bases and J 2 bases; bases outside gene matches: 5. This CDR3 comprises 14 residues. As DNA, the CDR3 is TGTGCCAGCCACAAGGGACAGGGGAACTATGGCTACACCTTC. It yields the protein CASHKGQGNYGYTF.

The chain couples TRBV3-1 to TRBJ2-6; weak D call: TRBD1 (5 bases). Between the trimmed V and J ends, which lost 7 bases and 0 bases, there was a span of 19 bases. The CDR3 has 18 amino acids. Looked up from germline, CDR1 is LGHDT and CDR2 is YNNKEL (reference sequence). The CDR3 protein is CASTLDNRLRSGANVLTF. The CDR3 DNA is TGTGCCAGCACCTTGGACAATAGATTACGCTCTGGGGCCAACGTCCTGACTTTC.

This clonotype was seen a handful of times. The chain carries TRBV12-3 or TRBV12-4 and TRBJ2-3; TRBD2 aligns across 8 bases. Trimming took 7 bases from V and 5 from J; bases not matched to a gene: 8. This CDR3 comprises 14 residues. In DNA, the CDR3 is TGTGCCAGCAATACCGGGACTAGTGAAGATACGCAGTATTTT. Translating gives CASNTGTSEDTQYF.

The sample holds a few counts of this clonotype. One end of the junction fails to match germline, which may point to a read error. The chain links TRBV29-1 to TRBJ2-1; 9 positions agree with TRBD1. Germline-derived CDR1 and CDR2 are SQVTM and ANQGSEA. CDR3 length equals 15 residues. As DNA, the CDR3 is TGCAGCGCTGAACCGGGACAGGGCGTCTACAATGAGCAGTTCTTC. This sequence encodes CSAEPGQGVYNEQFF.

The chain recombines TRBV11-2 with TRBJ2-4; 8 nucleotides align to TRBD2. Matching the DNA end better, TRBJ2-7 makes the J call doubtful. Germline CDR1 reads SGHAT; CDR2 reads FQNNGV. This CDR3 is 14 amino acids long. CDR3 loop: CASSLAGGLGEQYF. The CDR3 nucleotides are TGTGCCAGCAGCTTGGCGGGGGGCCTTGGCGAGCAGTACTTC.

Only a few counts were recorded for this clonotype. The chain carries TRBV29-1 and TRBJ1-2, with D possibly matching TRBD1 (6 bases). V was cut by 2 bases and J by 4 bases, with 8 bases left in between. The CDR3 length is 12 residues. Germline CDR1 and CDR2: SQVTM and ANQGSEA. Here the CDR3 DNA reads TGCAGCGTTGAACTACAGGGCTATGGCTACACCTTC. Protein: CSVELQGYGYTF.

Only a few counts were recorded for this clonotype. The chain uses TRBV12-3 or TRBV12-4 and TRBJ2-7; D is possibly TRBD1 (5 bases). Trimming shortened V by 5 bases and J by 7 bases, and 18 bases separated the two germline ends. The CDR3 spans 14 residues. The CDR3 region is CASSTQGGAWEQYF. Written as DNA, the CDR3 is TGTGCCAGCAGTACCCAGGGTGGGGCTTGGGAGCAGTACTTC.